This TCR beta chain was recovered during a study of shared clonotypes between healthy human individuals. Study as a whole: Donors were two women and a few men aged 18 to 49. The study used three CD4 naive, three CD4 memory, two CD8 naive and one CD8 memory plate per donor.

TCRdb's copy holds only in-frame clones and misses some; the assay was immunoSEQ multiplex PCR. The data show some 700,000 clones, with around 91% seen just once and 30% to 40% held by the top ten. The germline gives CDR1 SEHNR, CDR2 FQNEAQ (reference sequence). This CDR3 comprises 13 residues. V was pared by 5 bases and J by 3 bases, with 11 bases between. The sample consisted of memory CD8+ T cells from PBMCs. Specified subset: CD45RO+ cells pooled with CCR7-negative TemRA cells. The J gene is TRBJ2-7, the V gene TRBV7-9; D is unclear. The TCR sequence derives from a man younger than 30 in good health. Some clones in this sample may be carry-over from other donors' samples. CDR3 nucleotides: TGTGCCAGCAGCCCTGCCCCCCTCTACGAGCAGTACTTC. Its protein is CASSPAPLYEQYF.